This passage covers 28 T cell receptor beta chains from one sample sequenced in a study of CD8 T cells in Susac syndrome. A quantity of roughly 0.5 to 1 ug RNA underwent reverse transcription using random hexamers. TCRdb reanalysed the immunoSEQ multiplex PCR reads using MiXCR and keeps one entry per CDR3 protein. The sample lists around 190,000 distinct CDR3 sequences, 85% to 95% occurring once. Sequenced input: CD4+ T cells from PBMCs. All receptors derive from a human donor with Susac syndrome.

This chain links TRBV20-1 with TRBJ2-3; 8 bases match TRBD2. The CDR3 runs 15 residues. CDR1 is DFQATT and CDR2 is SNEGSKA in the germline V gene (reference sequence). Trimming cost V 1 base and J 1 base; bases outside gene matches: 4. Here the CDR3 reads CSARGVLAGTDTQYF. CDR3 DNA: TGCAGTGCTAGAGGTGTACTAGCGGGCACAGATACGCAGTATTTT.

The CDR3 region has the DNA TGTGCCAGCGGCTCGAGCCCGAACACCGGGGAGCTGTTTTTT. Residues: CASGSSPNTGELFF. V and J are TRBV28 and TRBJ2-2; no definite D call. This CDR3 spans 14 amino acids. The germline V gene has CDR1 MDHEN and CDR2 SYDVKM. V shed 8 bases and J shed 0 bases, with 10 bases lying between them.

This clonotype turned up a few times. The chain has TRBV11-2 and TRBJ1-1, with no clear D. CDR3 length: 13 amino acids. In germline, CDR1 is SGHAT, CDR2 FQNNGV. The ends were cut back, 4 bases at V and 1 base at J, with 7 bases in the middle. Here the CDR3 DNA reads TGTGCCAGCAGCTCACAGCAGAACACTGAAGCTTTCTTT. Residues: CASSSQQNTEAFF. Filled out from reference TRBV11-2 and TRBJ1-1, the complete variable domain reads EAGVAQSPRYKIIEKRQSVAFWCNPISGHATLYWYQQILGQGPKLLIQFQNNGVVDDSQLPKDRFSAERLKGVDSTLKIQPAKLEDSAVYLCASSSQQNTEAFFGQGTRLTVV.

The CDR3 spells CASSPQLTPEHGYTF. CDR3 nucleotide sequence: TGTGCCAGCAGCCCACAGCTTACTCCGGAACATGGCTACACCTTC. This chain links TRBV7-8 with TRBJ1-2, with unresolved D. Germline V gene sequence: CDR1 SGHVS, CDR2 FQNEAQ. V gave up 5 bases and J gave up 6 bases, with 19 bases separating them. The CDR3 runs 15 residues.

A single count supports this clonotype. The genes are TRBV9 and TRBJ1-2, with D perhaps matching TRBD1 (5 bases). Trimming took off 0 bases at V and 4 bases at J, with 13 bases between the two ends. CDR3 length: 15 amino acids. Germline V lookup: CDR1 SGDLS, CDR2 YYNGEE. The CDR3: CASSVGTGEGYGYTF. The CDR3 region has the DNA TGTGCCAGCAGCGTAGGAACGGGGGAAGGCTATGGCTACACCTTC.

The chain carries TRBV6-2 or TRBV6-3 and TRBJ2-1; 8 bases map to TRBD2. Germline values: CDR1 MNHEY, CDR2 SVGEGT. The junction had 9 bases not matched to a gene; V was cut back by 6 bases and J by 2 bases. The CDR3 runs 16 residues. The chain's CDR3 is CASSMSGGPAYNEQFF. The CDR3 region has the DNA TGTGCCAGCAGCATGTCGGGGGGGCCCGCCTACAATGAGCAGTTCTTC.

This clonotype was detected once. The chain uses TRBV20-1 and TRBJ2-7, with D maybe TRBD2 (5 bases). Deletions cut 5 bases from V and 5 bases from J, with 10 bases between. The CDR3 extends over 11 amino acids. Germline V gives CDR1 DFQATT, CDR2 SNEGSKA (reference sequence). The CDR3 DNA reads TGCAGTGCTCGACTATTCGACGAGCAGTACTTC. It translates to CSARLFDEQYF.

The CDR3 nucleotides read TGTGCCAGCAGCTTGCCCCCACAAGGGGAGGGCACCTTC. It is translated as CASSLPPQGEGTF. The V gene is TRBV5-6, the J gene TRBJ1-2, with a possible D match to TRBD1 (5 bases). CDR3 length: 13 residues. Trimming took 1 base from V and 13 from J, leaving 17 bases between them. Germline-derived CDR1 and CDR2 are SGHDT and YYEEEE. Using reference TRBV5-6 and TRBJ1-2 for the parts outside the CDR3, the full variable domain is DAGVTQSPTHLIKTRGQQVTLRCSPKSGHDTVSWYQQALGQGPQFIFQYYEEEERQRGNFPDRFSGHQFPNYSSELNVNALLLGDSALYLCASSLPPQGEGTFGSGTRLTVV.

This clonotype has just one count. The chain couples TRBV3-1 to TRBJ1-2; maybe TRBD1 (6 bases). The CDR3 has 13 amino acids. The V end lost 2 bases, the J end lost 4 bases, and 8 bases lay between the germline ends. From germline, CDR1 is LGHDT and CDR2 YNNKEL (reference sequence). This CDR3 is CASSQLDSYGYTF. The CDR3 nucleotides are TGTGCCAGCAGCCAACTGGACAGCTATGGCTACACCTTC.

The table lists this clonotype with a count of one. This chain's CDR3 is CASSTDRGRGTDTQYF. DNA of the CDR3: TGTGCCAGCAGCACGGACAGGGGGCGGGGCACAGATACGCAGTATTTT. The rearrangement uses TRBV5-6 and TRBJ2-3, with TRBD1 identical over 11 bases. Germline CDR1 and CDR2: SGHDT and YYEEEE. This CDR3 comprises 16 residues. With V trimmed by 4 bases and J by 1 base, 5 bases remained unmatched.

The V gene is TRBV7-2, the J gene TRBJ2-2; D gene unclear. CDR1 and CDR2 from the germline V gene are SGHTA and FQGNSA. Trimming left V 4 bases short and J 6 bases short, with 6 bases between. The length of the CDR3 is 12 residues. The CDR3 loop is CASSWAAGELFF. The CDR3 DNA sequence: TGTGCCAGCAGCTGGGCGGCCGGGGAGCTGTTTTTT. The whole variable domain, remainder taken from reference TRBV7-2 and TRBJ2-2, is GAGVSQSPSNKVTEKGKDVELRCDPISGHTALYWYRQSLGQGLEFLIYFQGNSAPDKSGLPSDRFSAERTGGSVSTLTIQRTQQEDSAVYLCASSWAAGELFFGEGSRLTVL.

The chain uses TRBV2 and TRBJ2-5; no clear D. CDR1 and CDR2 from the germline V gene are SNHLY and FYNNEI. The V gene lost 7 bases and the J gene lost 1 base, with 10 bases spanning the gap. This CDR3 is built from 13 residues. The CDR3 DNA sequence: TGTGCCAGCATCCGACTCCGCCAAGAGACCCAGTACTTC. Its translation: CASIRLRQETQYF.

This chain connects TRBV7-2 to TRBJ2-7; TRBD2 is a possible D gene (6 bases). The CDR3 is 15 residues long. The germline V gene has CDR1 SGHTA and CDR2 FQGNSA. V lost 5 bases and J 7 bases, leaving 21 bases between the germline ends. As DNA, the CDR3 is TGTGCCAGCAGCGACCCGGACTACCCAATGGGAGAGCAGTACTTC. Translated: CASSDPDYPMGEQYF.

This rearrangement joins TRBV5-6 to TRBJ2-1; TRBD2 is a possible D gene (5 bases). Germline assignment: CDR1 SGHDT and CDR2 YYEEEE. Between the trimmed V and J ends, which lost 2 bases and 9 bases, there was a span of 18 bases. The CDR3 extends over 15 amino acids. The CDR3 DNA reads as TGTGCCAGCAGCTTCTTAGGCAGGACCGAGGGTGAGCAGTTCTTC. This translates into CASSFLGRTEGEQFF.

The rearrangement uses TRBV9 and TRBJ2-1; TRBD2 matches at 14 bases. The CDR3 consists of 15 residues. Per germline, CDR1 SGDLS and CDR2 YYNGEE. V shed 2 bases and J 9 bases; nucleotides not matched to a gene: 4. The CDR3 reads CASSVTSGGALEQFF. CDR3 sequence (DNA): TGTGCCAGCAGCGTGACTAGCGGGGGGGCCCTTGAGCAGTTCTTC.

The J gene is TRBJ1-2, the V gene TRBV20-1, with a weak D call TRBD1 (6 bases). The CDR3 is 13 amino acids. V lost 2 bases and J lost 6, with 13 bases in between. Germline CDR1 reads DFQATT; CDR2 reads SNEGSKA (reference sequence). CDR3 coding DNA: TGCAGTGCTAGACCCAAAACAGGGCATGGCTACACCTTC. This gives the protein CSARPKTGHGYTF.

The genes are TRBV3-1 and TRBJ2-3, with TRBD2 matching 13 bases. The germline V gene has CDR1 LGHDT and CDR2 YNNKEL (reference sequence). This CDR3 has 18 residues. Unmatched junction bases numbered 11, after V lost 4 bases and J lost 4 bases. The CDR3 here is CASSPTPGLAGRADTQYF. CDR3 nucleotides: TGTGCCAGCAGCCCGACTCCGGGACTAGCGGGGCGTGCAGATACGCAGTATTTT.

This chain links TRBV2 with TRBJ2-3; unclear D gene. The CDR3 runs to 13 residues. With 3 bases removed from V and 6 bases from J, the gap between germline ends came to 10 bases. Germline CDR1 SNHLY, CDR2 FYNNEI. The CDR3 reads CASSDERADTQYF. The CDR3 region has the DNA TGTGCCAGCAGTGACGAGCGAGCGGATACGCAGTATTTT.

The chain carries TRBV7-9 and TRBJ1-1; D not resolved. The CDR3 covers 13 residues. Germline V gene lookup returns CDR1 SEHNR and CDR2 FQNEAQ (reference sequence). Trimming shortened V by 3 bases and J by 5 bases, and 10 bases separated the two germline ends. DNA for the CDR3: TGTGCCAGCAGCTTCGGGCCCTTAACTGAAGCTTTCTTT. It encodes CASSFGPLTEAFF.

This chain joins TRBV18 and TRBJ2-7; TRBD1 is a possible D gene (5 bases). CDR1 is KGHSH, CDR2 LQKENI, per germline. The length of the CDR3 is 15 residues. Trimming cost V 3 bases and J 1 base, with 13 bases left between them. The CDR3 loop reads CASSPSFQGSYEQYF. DNA for the CDR3: TGTGCCAGCTCACCGTCTTTTCAGGGATCCTACGAGCAGTACTTC.

This clonotype was seen a single time. The chain combines TRBV6-1 with TRBJ2-7; possibly TRBD1 for D (6 bases). Germline V CDR1 and CDR2: MNHNS, SASEGT. Trimming took off 7 bases at V and 5 bases at J, with 12 bases between the two ends. The CDR3 sequence is 12 residues long. The CDR3 DNA is TGTGCCAGCACAAGGGCAGGGGACGAGCAGTACTTC. Translating gives CASTRAGDEQYF.

This clonotype appeared once. The chain links TRBV6-5 to TRBJ1-2; tentative D call: TRBD1 (5 bases). The CDR3 totals 17 residues. Germline V gene lookup returns CDR1 MNHEY and CDR2 SVGAGI. V gave up 0 bases and J gave up 7 bases, with 21 bases separating them. The CDR3 region has the DNA TGTGCCAGCAGTTACTCGACGTCGGAATTGGGGAGGGGTGGCTACACCTTC. This gives the protein CASSYSTSELGRGGYTF.

This clonotype came up once. The J gene is TRBJ2-5, the V gene TRBV20-1; D perhaps matches TRBD2 (5 bases). The CDR3 is 14 residues long. The germline CDR1 and CDR2 sequences are DFQATT and SNEGSKA (reference sequence). Trimming stripped 3 bases from V and 7 bases from J, with 18 bases between. In DNA, the CDR3 is TGCAGTGCTAGCCGAGCCGACGCCGGAGGGACCCAGTACTTC. Protein: CSASRADAGGTQYF.

The DNA of the CDR3 is TGTGCTAGTGGTTTCCCGGGACGCAATGAGCAGTTCTTC. This sequence encodes CASGFPGRNEQFF. The rearrangement joins TRBV12-5 to TRBJ2-1; perhaps D is TRBD1 or TRBD2 (5 bases each). The length of the CDR3 is 13 residues. Germline CDR1 and CDR2: LGHNT and FRNRAP. V lost 3 bases and J lost 6, with 9 bases in between.

The chain combines TRBV27 with TRBJ2-5, with TRBD2 identical over 11 bases. With V trimmed by 7 bases and J by 5 bases, 12 bases remained unmatched. The germline V gene has CDR1 MNHEY and CDR2 SMNVEV (reference sequence). CDR3 length: 16 residues. DNA of the CDR3: TGTGCCAGCAAAGGACCGGGACTAGCGGCGGGGGAGACCCAGTACTTC. Protein: CASKGPGLAAGETQYF.

The CDR3 DNA is TGCGCCAGCAGCCCGACTACCTACCAAGAGACCCAGTACTTC. This encodes CASSPTTYQETQYF. The chain is built from TRBV5-1 and TRBJ2-5, with D possibly matching TRBD2 (5 bases). V lost 4 bases and J lost 0, with 10 bases in between. The germline V gene has CDR1 SGHRS and CDR2 YFSETQ. This CDR3 is 14 amino acids long.

V usage is TRBV6-6 and J usage is TRBJ2-1, with TRBD2 as a possible D gene (5 bases). The CDR3 is 13 amino acids. V lost 6 bases and J lost 6, with 12 bases in between. CDR1 is MNHNY, CDR2 SVGAGI, per germline (reference sequence). CDR3 sequence: CASSTRTFNEQFF. The CDR3 DNA follows: TGTGCCAGCAGCACTCGGACTTTCAATGAGCAGTTCTTC.

The chain is built from TRBV20-1 and TRBJ2-7; the D gene is possibly TRBD2 (7 bases). The ends were cut back, 7 bases at V and 1 base at J, with 17 bases in the middle. Germline values: CDR1 DFQATT, CDR2 SNEGSKA (reference sequence). This CDR3 spans 14 amino acids. CDR3 sequence (DNA): TGCAGTGTCCCGGGGGGCCCTACTTCCTACGAGCAGTACTTC. Encoded protein: CSVPGGPTSYEQYF.